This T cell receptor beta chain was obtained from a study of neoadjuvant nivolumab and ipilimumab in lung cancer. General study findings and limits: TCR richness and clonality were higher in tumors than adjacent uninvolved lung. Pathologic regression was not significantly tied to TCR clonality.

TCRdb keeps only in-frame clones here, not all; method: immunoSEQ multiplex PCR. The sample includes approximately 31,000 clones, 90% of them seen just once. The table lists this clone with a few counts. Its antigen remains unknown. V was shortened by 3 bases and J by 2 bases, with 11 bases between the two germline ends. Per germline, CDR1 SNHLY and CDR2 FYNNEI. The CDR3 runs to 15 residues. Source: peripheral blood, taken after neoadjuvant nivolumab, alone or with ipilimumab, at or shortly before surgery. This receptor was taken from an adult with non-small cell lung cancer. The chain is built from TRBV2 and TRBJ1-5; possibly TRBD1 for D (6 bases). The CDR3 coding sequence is TGTGCCAGCAGTGAGCTGGACAGTCGCAATCAGCCCCAGCATTTT. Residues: CASSELDSRNQPQHF.